What follows is one TCR beta chain and its context. The entry originates in a study of control samples from healthy donors and cancer patients. Assay used: immunoSEQ multiplex PCR; TCRdb lists only in-frame clones, some missing. The sample records 120,000 or so clones, 85% to 95% being singletons. Germline V gene data show CDR1 as LNHDA and CDR2 as SQIVND (reference sequence). Trimming cost V 5 bases and J 0 bases; bases outside gene matches: 5. The CDR3 runs to 15 residues. The receptor comes from a man over 45 with head and neck cancer. The sample taken for sequencing was PBMCs. V gene TRBV19 combines with J gene TRBJ2-3; TRBD2 aligns across 7 bases. The CDR3 DNA follows: TGTGCCAGTAGTCCACTAGCGTGGAGCACAGATACGCAGTATTTT. This codes for CASSPLAWSTDTQYF.